This T cell receptor (beta chain) was documented in a study of CD8+CD57+ T cells in acquired aplastic anemia. Study in general: Sorted CD4+ and CD8+ cells gave a mean 3.2 ug DNA, range roughly 0.2 to 27.4 ug.

Patients who underwent sequencing had shown CD8+CD57+ cell expansion by flow cytometry. Every patient had severe acquired aplastic anemia. The germline V gene has CDR1 SQVTM and CDR2 ANQGSEA. The ends were cut back, 4 bases at V and 1 base at J, with 8 bases in the middle. CDR3 size: 13 residues. This clonotype was observed at least ten times. Antigen specificity is unknown. Genomic DNA, serving as template, underwent TCR beta VDJ and CDR3 profiling. TCRdb re-called the reads through MiXCR, storing one row per CDR3 protein. The table has about 160,000 distinct CDR3 sequences, around 52% seen once; the top ten hold over 25%. Study-level findings and limits: With respect to CD8+ Simpson's diversity, patients and controls did not differ significantly. Comparison of patients with controls identified some 29 shared CD8+ CDR3 sequences.

The sequencing input was sorted CD4+, CD8+, or CD8+CD57+ T cells (not recorded which) from PBMCs. The TCR was taken from a human donor with aplastic anemia. V and J are TRBV29-1 and TRBJ1-5; no definite D call. The CDR3 loop is CSVVGGSNQPQHF. The CDR3 nucleotides are TGCAGCGTTGTTGGAGGGAGCAATCAGCCCCAGCATTTT.